This TCR beta chain was recorded in a study of blood T cell repertoires in COVID-19. About the study: Acute and convalescent COVID-19 specimens originated in the United States, Italy and Spain.

Trimming shortened V by 0 bases and J by 10 bases, and 13 bases separated the two germline ends. This CDR3 region has 14 residues. In germline, CDR1 is SGHDN, CDR2 FVKESK. The method was immunoSEQ multiplex PCR; TCRdb's version includes in-frame clones alone and lacks a portion of them. The sample carries roughly 500,000 clones, 89% recorded once. The V call is TRBV14, the J call TRBJ1-3; a weak D match, TRBD1 (5 bases). This receptor was obtained from a man aged 18 to 30 with COVID-19, enrolled during active disease. Sequencing was carried out using peripheral blood. CDR3: CASSQDPGNRTIYF. CDR3 coding DNA: TGTGCCAGCAGCCAAGATCCAGGGAACAGAACCATATATTTT.